Shown below are 24 T cell receptor beta chains from a single sample sequenced in a study of OX40 agonist ivuxolimab in advanced cancers. This table comes from immunoSEQ multiplex PCR, and its TCRdb copy is limited to in-frame clones, with some not included. Among approximately 39,000 clones listed, 80% to 90% were seen once. The specimen was CD4+ or CD8+ T cells sorted from blood, collected in a trial of the OX40 agonist ivuxolimab. The receptors were gathered from an adult with an advanced solid tumor such as melanoma, head and neck, liver or kidney cancer.

V is TRBV7-9 and J is TRBJ2-3; 8 bases align to TRBD2. The CDR3 loop spans 16 amino acids. From germline, CDR1 is SEHNR and CDR2 FQNEAQ (reference sequence). The V gene end was trimmed by 3 bases and the J gene end by 3 bases; junction bases not matched to a gene: 8. CDR3 loop: CASSFGDGGATDTQYF. DNA of the CDR3: TGTGCCAGCAGCTTCGGTGACGGGGGGGCGACAGATACGCAGTATTTT.

This sequence joins TRBV14 and TRBJ2-3, with 10 bases identical to TRBD2. This CDR3 spans 16 amino acids. Germline-derived CDR1 and CDR2 are SGHDN and FVKESK. V gave up 2 bases and J gave up 2 bases; unmatched junction bases: 4. Written as DNA, the CDR3 is TGTGCCAGCAGCCAACGGACTAGCGGCACCACAGATACGCAGTATTTT. Protein product: CASSQRTSGTTDTQYF.

The CDR3 sequence is CASSFGTSGGRVPGELFF. Written as DNA, the CDR3 is TGTGCCAGCAGCTTCGGGACTAGCGGGGGGCGAGTCCCCGGGGAGCTGTTTTTT. The chain links TRBV7-2 to TRBJ2-2; 15 nucleotides align to TRBD2. After removal of 3 bases from V and 6 bases from J, the junction contained 8 bases not matched to a gene. The CDR3 runs to 18 residues. Germline lookup yields CDR1 SGHTA and CDR2 FQGNSA.

V usage is TRBV4-3 and J usage is TRBJ1-1; D gene uncertain. V dropped 3 bases and J dropped 1 base, with 12 bases sitting between them. The germline CDR1 and CDR2 sequences are LGHNA and YSLEER. This CDR3 comprises 15 residues. The CDR3 sequence: CASSQGRGTNTEAFF. CDR3 DNA sequence: TGCGCCAGCAGCCAGGGCCGGGGAACGAACACTGAAGCTTTCTTT.

The chain couples TRBV4-2 to TRBJ1-6, with 7 bases fitting TRBD1. This CDR3 region has 14 residues. The germline V gene encodes CDR1 LGHNA and CDR2 YNFKEQ. After removal of 6 bases from V and 5 bases from J, the junction contained 4 bases not matched to a gene. The CDR3 loop reads CASRSGTDNSPLHF. DNA for the CDR3: TGTGCCAGCAGAAGCGGGACAGATAATTCACCCCTCCACTTT.

The rearrangement links TRBV4-1 to TRBJ1-2, with D unclear. Germline V CDR1 and CDR2: MGHRA, YSYEKL. This CDR3 has 12 residues. V dropped 0 bases and J dropped 4 bases, with 3 bases sitting between them. The CDR3 region has the DNA TGCGCCAGCAGCCAAGATCTCTATGGCTACACCTTC. Translation: CASSQDLYGYTF.

This clone was picked up one time. The rearrangement joins TRBV21-1 to TRBJ1-2. TRBV21-1 represents a pseudogene. CDR3 length equals 19 residues. The DNA for the CDR3 is TGTGCCAGCACAAAACAACTACTCGAAAAATGGACGGGTTCGTGGGGCTACACCTTC. It yields the protein CASTKQLLEKWTGSWGYTF.

The chain links TRBV19 to TRBJ1-2; D perhaps matches TRBD1 (6 bases). The CDR3 sequence is 13 residues long. V was pared by 6 bases and J by 4 bases, with 12 bases between. Germline CDR1 and CDR2: LNHDA and SQIVND (reference sequence). The CDR3 DNA is TGTGCCAGTAGATCCCAGGGGTCCTATGGCTACACCTTC. This codes for CASRSQGSYGYTF.

The genes are TRBV4-1 and TRBJ2-5; D call uncertain. V was trimmed by 0 bases and J by 0 bases, leaving 8 bases between them. The CDR3 runs 15 residues. The germline V gene has CDR1 MGHRA and CDR2 YSYEKL. This CDR3 reads CASSQDPGNQETQYF. The DNA of the CDR3 is TGCGCCAGCAGCCAAGATCCGGGCAACCAAGAGACCCAGTACTTC.

The chain joins TRBV7-8 to TRBJ2-7; 7 positions match TRBD2. The germline gives CDR1 SGHVS, CDR2 FQNEAQ. The length of the CDR3 is 14 residues. With V trimmed by 3 bases and J by 3 bases, 5 bases remained unmatched. The DNA of the CDR3 is TGTGCCAGCAGCTTCGGTTGGGGGGGCTACGAGCAGTACTTC. It yields the protein CASSFGWGGYEQYF.

This clone appeared a single time. The chain uses TRBV19 and TRBJ2-7; 7 bases fit TRBD1. In germline, CDR1 is LNHDA, CDR2 SQIVND (reference sequence). V was clipped by 2 bases and J by 2 bases; unmatched bases: 3. This CDR3 is built from 14 residues. DNA of the CDR3: TGTGCCAGTAGTATATACGGGACAGCCTACGAGCAGTACTTC. This encodes CASSIYGTAYEQYF.

This chain joins TRBV10-3 and TRBJ2-6; possible D gene TRBD2, 5 bases. The germline gives CDR1 ENHRY, CDR2 SYGVKD. This CDR3 contains 14 residues. Trimming pared 8 bases from V and 5 bases from J, leaving 13 bases between. DNA of the CDR3: TGTGCCATCCTTGAGGCGGGCTGGGCCAACGTCCTGACTTTC. Its protein product is CAILEAGWANVLTF.

This chain joins TRBV4-3 and TRBJ2-6; no clear D gene. Germline CDR1 LGHNA, CDR2 YSLEER. V was shortened by 3 bases and J by 0 bases, with 15 bases between the two germline ends. This CDR3 has 18 residues. The CDR3 loop reads CASSQERQDSSGANVLTF. The DNA for the CDR3 is TGCGCCAGCAGCCAGGAACGGCAGGATAGCTCTGGGGCCAACGTCCTGACTTTC.

This chain uses TRBV5-8 with TRBJ1-6; unclear D gene. Germline V gene data show CDR1 as SGHTS and CDR2 as YDEGEE. Trimming shortened V by 1 base and J by 3 bases, and 11 bases separated the two germline ends. The CDR3 runs to 16 residues. In DNA, the CDR3 is TGTGCCAGCAGCTTGAGTCCGCAGGACTATAATTCACCCCTCCACTTT. Its translation: CASSLSPQDYNSPLHF.

The gene calls are TRBV4-3 and TRBJ2-7; tentatively, D is TRBD2 (7 bases). Germline V gene sequence: CDR1 LGHNA, CDR2 YSLEER. V was cut by 0 bases and J by 2 bases, with 20 bases left in between. This CDR3 has 18 amino acids. The CDR3 reads CASSQDSVGGGRTYEQYF. DNA for the CDR3: TGCGCCAGCAGCCAAGATTCGGTAGGGGGGGGTCGAACCTACGAGCAGTACTTC.

V is TRBV5-1 and J is TRBJ2-2; D might be TRBD2 (5 bases). The length of the CDR3 is 15 residues. The V gene lost 2 bases and the J gene lost 0 bases, with 8 bases spanning the gap. From germline, CDR1 is SGHRS and CDR2 YFSETQ. The DNA for the CDR3 is TGCGCCAGCAGCTTCTACGGGGCGAACACCGGGGAGCTGTTTTTT. Translated, it gives CASSFYGANTGELFF.

The chain employs TRBV27 and TRBJ1-2, with D uncertain. The CDR3 is 16 amino acids. The germline V and J ends were trimmed by 4 bases and 1 base, with 16 bases remaining between them. Per germline, CDR1 MNHEY and CDR2 SMNVEV (reference sequence). The CDR3 sequence is CASSSRTDLLNYGYTF. CDR3 nucleotides: TGTGCCAGCAGTTCCCGGACGGACCTACTTAACTATGGCTACACCTTC.

The chain carries TRBV7-9 and TRBJ1-4; D perhaps matches TRBD1 (5 bases). CDR1 and CDR2 (germline): SEHNR, FQNEAQ (reference sequence). The CDR3 extends over 17 amino acids. V shed 5 bases and J shed 8 bases, with 24 bases lying between them. In nucleotides, the CDR3 is TGTGCCAGCAGCCGTAACAGAGAGGGGAGGCTTAACGAAAAACTGTTTTTT. Translated, it gives CASSRNREGRLNEKLFF.

The V call is TRBV7-9, the J call TRBJ1-1; D is possibly TRBD1 (5 bases). V lost 1 base, J lost 3 bases, and 6 bases lay in between. The V gene's germline CDR1 is SEHNR and CDR2 FQNEAQ (reference sequence). The CDR3 runs 13 residues. CDR3 nucleotides: TGTGCCAGCAGCTTAGGAGGGGACACTGAAGCTTTCTTT. Its translation: CASSLGGDTEAFF.

The rearrangement uses TRBV6-5 and TRBJ2-1; 8 positions match TRBD2. The germline CDR1 and CDR2 sequences are MNHEY and SVGAGI. The CDR3 has 13 amino acids. V was clipped by 2 bases and J by 9 bases; unmatched bases: 3. CDR3 bases: TGTGCCAGCAGTTACCCGGGGGGGTTTGAGCAGTTCTTC. Its translation is CASSYPGGFEQFF.

The gene calls are TRBV7-3 and TRBJ2-1, with a possible D match to TRBD2 (6 bases). V gave up 3 bases and J gave up 7 bases, with 10 bases separating them. CDR1 is SGHTA, CDR2 FQGTGA, per germline. This CDR3 spans 13 amino acids. This chain's CDR3 is CASSFGGANEQFF. As DNA, the CDR3 is TGTGCCAGCAGCTTCGGCGGGGCAAATGAGCAGTTCTTC.

A few counts support this clone. The chain carries TRBV13 and TRBJ2-5; 7 bases map to TRBD1. Germline values: CDR1 PRHDT, CDR2 FYEKMQ (reference sequence). The V segment lost 4 bases and the J segment 3 bases; nucleotides outside the gene matches: 5. CDR3 size: 14 residues. CDR3: CASSSGQLEETQYF. The DNA of the CDR3 is TGTGCCAGCAGCTCGGGACAGTTGGAAGAGACCCAGTACTTC.

The DNA of the CDR3 is TGTGCCAGCAGTTACCGGGCACCGGTGGATGAGCAGTTCTTC. Its protein is CASSYRAPVDEQFF. V gene TRBV6-5 combines with J gene TRBJ2-1; D is undetermined. CDR1 and CDR2 (germline): MNHEY, SVGAGI. The CDR3 contains 14 residues. The V and J ends lost 2 bases and 8 bases respectively, with 13 bases between them.

V gene TRBV29-1 combines with J gene TRBJ2-1; 9 positions match TRBD1. The germline CDR1 and CDR2 sequences are SQVTM and ANQGSEA. The J segment lost 2 bases and the V segment lost 7 bases, leaving 3 bases of the junction unmatched. The CDR3 totals 13 residues. The DNA for the CDR3 is TGCAGCGCTACAGGGGGCGCCTACAATGAGCAGTTCTTC. It is translated as CSATGGAYNEQFF.